This TCR beta chain appears in the sequencing data of a study of identical twins. The CDR3 spans 13 residues. V dropped 7 bases and J dropped 5 bases, with 14 bases sitting between them. Germline loops: CDR1 MGHDK, CDR2 SYGVNS. This clonotype was seen a handful of times. What it binds is not known. Study-level findings and limits: Conclusions were based on cross-sectional statistical analysis, without following the same donors. Abundant cord blood beta clonotypes carried fewer insertions; memory repertoires showed none. Possibly, invariant MAIT and iNKT cells partly confounded zero-insertion analyses.

A universal primer site was added by template switching, and unique molecular identifiers were carried by the cDNA. TCRdb independently ran MiXCR on the 5' RACE reads; one entry per CDR3 protein. This sample carries hundreds of thousands of distinct CDR3 sequences, around 12% of them seen once, and the ten largest clones take under 2%. These records were also assigned to another study, of yellow fever vaccine responses in identical twins.

The TCR was taken from a woman between 18 and 29 years old in good health. This chain joins TRBV25-1 and TRBJ2-5, with D perhaps given as TRBD1 or TRBD2 (5 bases each). The material sequenced was PBMCs. CDR3 in amino acids: CASTGTGGETQYF. In DNA, the CDR3 is TGTGCCAGCACGGGGACGGGTGGGGAGACCCAGTACTTC.